These 14 T cell receptor beta chains came from one sample sequenced in a study of T cell responses to AZD1222 COVID-19 vaccine. The protocol was immunoSEQ multiplex PCR, while the TCRdb copy is restricted to in-frame clones and leaves out a portion. The data show around 130,000 clones, 91% seen once. Sequencing was performed on peripheral blood, taken on day 0 of AZD1222 vaccination. These receptors all stem from an adult in good health.

In this sample, this clone turned up once. This CDR3 fails to terminate in the conserved phenylalanine or tryptophan, so it likely reflects a read error. It is unclear where the CDR3 begins or ends on the DNA, so no DNA is shown, and the CDR3 is as TCRdb lists it. This sequence joins TRBV23-1 and TRBJ1-2; no DNA check was done on the table's D call, TRBD1. Being an ORF, TRBV23-1 has a function that is uncertain. The CDR3 numbers 12 amino acids, ends counted. The CDR3 sequence: CASSQKNRTAAG.

V is TRBV5-4 and J is TRBJ1-1; tentatively, D is TRBD1 (6 bases). The germline V gene encodes CDR1 SGHNT and CDR2 YYREEE (reference sequence). This CDR3 comprises 15 residues. V gave up 0 bases and J gave up 1 base, with 10 bases separating them. CDR3 protein: CASSLDPGENTEAFF. Written as DNA, the CDR3 is TGTGCCAGCAGCTTGGATCCAGGGGAGAACACTGAAGCTTTCTTT. The entire variable domain, with the rest obtained from reference TRBV5-4 and TRBJ1-1, is as follows: ETGVTQSPTHLIKTRGQQVTLRCSSQSGHNTVSWYQQALGQGPQFIFQYYREEENGRGNFPPRFSGLQFPNYSSELNVNALELDDSALYLCASSLDPGENTEAFFGQGTRLTVV.

The chain combines TRBV7-9 with TRBJ2-2; D possibly uses TRBD1 or TRBD2 (5 bases each). Trimming removed 4 bases from V and 2 bases from J, with 11 bases in between. Germline CDR1 SEHNR, CDR2 FQNEAQ (reference sequence). The CDR3 is made up of 15 amino acids. CDR3 residues: CASSSGTVNTGELFF. The CDR3 DNA reads TGTGCCAGCAGCTCCGGGACGGTAAACACCGGGGAGCTGTTTTTT.

This clone was seen only once. The CDR3 nucleotides are TGTGCCAGCAGCAAAGGTGATGGTAGGGGACAGGGCCCCAATCAGCCCCAGCATTTT. Translating gives CASSKGDGRGQGPNQPQHF. V usage is TRBV21-1 and J usage is TRBJ1-5; the tabulated D call, TRBD1, remains unverified against the DNA. TRBV21-1 counts as a pseudogene. CDR3 size: 19 residues.

The rearrangement links TRBV5-8 to TRBJ1-2, with TRBD1 matching 7 bases. Unmatched junction bases numbered 5, after V lost 1 base and J lost 5 bases. Germline V gene sequence: CDR1 SGHTS, CDR2 YDEGEE. The CDR3 runs 14 residues. The CDR3 region is CASSLKGGGYGYTF. The CDR3 DNA follows: TGTGCCAGCAGCTTGAAAGGGGGCGGATATGGCTACACCTTC.

V gene TRBV2 combines with J gene TRBJ1-4; D perhaps matches TRBD1 (5 bases). Germline V gene data show CDR1 as SNHLY and CDR2 as FYNNEI. This CDR3 is built from 15 residues. With 4 bases removed from V and 11 bases from J, the gap between germline ends came to 20 bases. The CDR3 protein is CASSAFWRGAEKLFF. DNA of the CDR3: TGTGCCAGCAGTGCTTTCTGGAGGGGCGCCGAGAAACTGTTTTTT.

The chain is built from TRBV3-1 (or the pseudogene TRBV3-2) and TRBJ1-6, with 8 bases matching TRBD1. V shed 5 bases and J 7 bases; nucleotides not matched to a gene: 4. Germline loops: CDR1 LGHDT, CDR2 YNNKEL (reference sequence). There are 14 residues in the CDR3. The CDR3 reads CASSGRDRNSPLHF. The CDR3 DNA reads TGTGCCAGCAGCGGCCGGGACAGGAATTCACCCCTCCACTTT.

The CDR3 spells CASSLGNRRGYEQYF. The CDR3 region has the DNA TGTGCCAGCAGCCTGGGCAACAGGAGGGGTTACGAGCAGTACTTC. The chain carries TRBV28 and TRBJ2-7; tentatively, D is TRBD2 (6 bases). This CDR3 spans 15 amino acids. The ends were cut back, 6 bases at V and 4 bases at J, with 19 bases in the middle. Germline-derived CDR1 and CDR2 are MDHEN and SYDVKM.

This chain uses TRBV7-6 with TRBJ2-7, with 8 bases fitting TRBD2. The CDR3 runs 14 residues. V gave up 3 bases and J gave up 7 bases; unmatched junction bases: 8. Per germline, CDR1 SGHVS and CDR2 FNYEAQ. The CDR3 here is CASSFGGELGEQYF. In nucleotides, the CDR3 is TGTGCCAGCAGCTTCGGGGGGGAACTTGGGGAGCAGTACTTC.

The rearrangement links TRBV28 to TRBJ1-6; 8 bases line up with TRBD1. Germline CDR1 MDHEN, CDR2 SYDVKM. With V trimmed by 4 bases and J by 5 bases, 7 bases remained unmatched. This CDR3 has 16 amino acids. CDR3 coding DNA: TGTGCCAGCAGTTCCTACAGGGGGGAGGATAATTCACCCCTCCACTTT. Protein: CASSSYRGEDNSPLHF.

J is TRBJ1-2 and V is TRBV12-3 or TRBV12-4, with D possibly being TRBD1 (6 bases). V shed 7 bases and J shed 3 bases, with 12 bases lying between them. The length of the CDR3 is 13 residues. The CDR3 DNA reads TGTGCCAGCACCCGTACAGGGTACTATGGCTACACCTTC. Protein sequence: CASTRTGYYGYTF.

The V and J genes are TRBV5-1 and TRBJ2-7; possibly TRBD1 for D (6 bases). This CDR3 is built from 13 residues. The V end lost 3 bases, the J end lost 2 bases, and 9 bases lay between the germline ends. Germline V lookup: CDR1 SGHRS, CDR2 YFSETQ. The CDR3 DNA reads TGCGCCAGCAGCTGGACAGCCCCCTACGAGCAGTACTTC. Translating gives CASSWTAPYEQYF.

The V gene is TRBV30, the J gene TRBJ1-2, with TRBD1 matching over 9 bases. There are 15 residues in the CDR3. V lost 3 bases to trimming and J lost 5 bases; unmatched junction nucleotides: 10. Germline V gene data show CDR1 as GTSNPN and CDR2 as SVGIG (reference sequence). The CDR3 is CAWSAKGTGRYGYTF. The CDR3 DNA is TGTGCCTGGAGCGCAAAAGGGACAGGGAGATATGGCTACACCTTC.

The chain combines TRBV19 with TRBJ1-2; D is undetermined. Trimming removed 5 bases at V and 2 bases at J, with 6 bases between. This CDR3 has 12 amino acids. Germline values: CDR1 LNHDA, CDR2 SQIVND (reference sequence). DNA for the CDR3: TGTGCCAGTAGTTTCATAAACTATGGCTACACCTTC. Protein product: CASSFINYGYTF.